The clone carrying this T cell receptor (beta chain) appeared once. The germline gives CDR1 SQVTM, CDR2 ANQGSEA. This CDR3 is built from 13 residues. Trimming shortened V by 6 bases and J by 9 bases, and 20 bases separated the two germline ends. The sample comes from a study of CD8+ T cells in alopecia areata. Reverse transcription of extracted RNA yielded cDNA, which provided the sequencing template. Here immunoSEQ multiplex PCR was the method, and the copy in TCRdb shows in-frame clones only, minus some. The sample lists roughly 200,000 clones; 63% were seen once. The sequencing here drew on CD4+ T cells sorted from blood, taken at week 0. The gene calls are TRBV29-1 and TRBJ1-1; no definite D call. The TCR was taken from a human donor with alopecia areata. In DNA, the CDR3 is TGCAGCGTGGCTGGGCGTACAGATCTGAAAGCTTTCTTT. Translation gives CSVAGRTDLKAFF.